What follows are 13 T cell receptor beta chains derived from one specimen sequenced in a study of blood T cell repertoires in COVID-19. Method: immunoSEQ multiplex PCR; TCRdb's copy keeps in-frame clones and lacks some. Of around 79,000 clones in the sample, around 89% were seen once. Material for sequencing was peripheral blood. Receptors originate from a man in his 70s with active or convalescent COVID-19.

This clone was seen only once. The V gene is TRBV19, the J gene TRBJ2-7; the D gene is possibly TRBD1 (5 bases). Germline loops: CDR1 LNHDA, CDR2 SQIVND (reference sequence). The length of the CDR3 is 15 residues. Trimming shortened V by 1 base and J by 0 bases, and 10 bases separated the two germline ends. DNA for the CDR3: TGTGCCAGTAGTATAGCCCAGGGTCCCTCCTACGAGCAGTACTTC. It is translated as CASSIAQGPSYEQYF.

The chain carries TRBV14 and TRBJ1-1, with a weak D call TRBD1 (5 bases). Trimming took off 0 bases at V and 9 bases at J, with 11 bases between the two ends. This CDR3 region has 13 residues. Germline assignment: CDR1 SGHDN and CDR2 FVKESK. The CDR3 DNA sequence: TGTGCCAGCAGCCAAGATCACAGGAGTAAAGCTTTCTTT. As protein: CASSQDHRSKAFF.

The J gene is TRBJ1-4, the V gene TRBV19; 9 nucleotides agree with TRBD1. The CDR3 covers 14 residues. The germline V gene encodes CDR1 LNHDA and CDR2 SQIVND (reference sequence). J gave up 6 bases and V 6 bases, and 5 bases lay outside the gene matches. DNA for the CDR3: TGTGCCAGTAGCCAAACAGGGGGCGATGAAAAACTGTTTTTT. Protein product: CASSQTGGDEKLFF.

The chain employs TRBV28 and TRBJ1-6, with a tentative D call TRBD1 (6 bases). The ends were cut back, 5 bases at V and 12 bases at J, with 17 bases in the middle. The CDR3 consists of 14 residues. In germline, CDR1 is MDHEN, CDR2 SYDVKM. CDR3 residues: CASSESLGQLPLHF. The CDR3 bases are TGTGCCAGCAGTGAAAGCCTGGGACAATTACCCCTCCACTTT.

This sequence joins TRBV4-1 and TRBJ2-5, with TRBD1 matching 7 bases. CDR1 and CDR2 from the germline V gene are MGHRA and YSYEKL. The CDR3 sequence is 15 residues long. The V and J ends lost 4 bases and 5 bases, in that order; junction bases with no gene match: 10. Written as DNA, the CDR3 is TGCGCCAGCAGCCGACTACAGGGGCTCTCCGAGACCCAGTACTTC. It translates to CASSRLQGLSETQYF.

The gene calls are TRBV5-1 and TRBJ2-1, with 8 bases that match TRBD1. Germline V gene lookup returns CDR1 SGHRS and CDR2 YFSETQ. Losses at the gene ends were 0 bases for V and 8 bases for J; bases not matched to a gene: 1. This CDR3 comprises 13 residues. The CDR3 DNA reads TGCGCCAGCAGCTTGGGACAGGGGTATGAGCAGTTCTTC. Protein: CASSLGQGYEQFF.

The rearrangement uses TRBV9 and TRBJ1-2; tentative D call: TRBD1 (6 bases). Trimming removed 0 bases from V and 5 bases from J, with 14 bases in between. This CDR3 has 15 amino acids. The germline V gene encodes CDR1 SGDLS and CDR2 YYNGEE. This chain's CDR3 is CASSVEPQGRYGYTF. CDR3 nucleotides: TGTGCCAGCAGCGTAGAACCACAGGGTCGGTATGGCTACACCTTC.

The CDR3 reads CASSSGDTSYEQYF. The CDR3 nucleotides read TGTGCCAGCAGCTCCGGGGACACTTCCTACGAGCAGTACTTC. This chain connects TRBV7-2 to TRBJ2-7, with D possibly being TRBD1 (6 bases). The CDR3 length is 14 residues. V dropped 4 bases and J dropped 1 base, with 11 bases sitting between them. CDR1 is SGHTA and CDR2 is FQGNSA in the germline V gene.

The chain is built from TRBV7-9 and TRBJ2-7; 8 bases are shared with TRBD1. V gave up 5 bases and J gave up 3 bases; unmatched junction bases: 3. In germline, CDR1 is SEHNR, CDR2 FQNEAQ (reference sequence). The CDR3 has 13 residues. CDR3 nucleotide sequence: TGTGCCAGCAGCAGGACAGGGAGCTACGAGCAGTACTTC. Its translation is CASSRTGSYEQYF.

V gene TRBV5-1 combines with J gene TRBJ2-5, with 7 bases identical to TRBD1. V gave up 1 base and J gave up 5 bases; unmatched junction bases: 5. CDR3 length: 14 residues. Germline assignment: CDR1 SGHRS and CDR2 YFSETQ. Written as DNA, the CDR3 is TGCGCCAGCAGCTTGTACAGGGGTCGGGAGACCCAGTACTTC. As protein: CASSLYRGRETQYF.

V gene TRBV7-2 combines with J gene TRBJ1-5, with 7 bases identical to TRBD1. V lost 3 bases to trimming and J lost 0 bases; unmatched junction nucleotides: 2. CDR1 and CDR2 (germline): SGHTA, FQGNSA. CDR3 length: 15 residues. Here the CDR3 DNA reads TGTGCCAGCAGCTTGGGACAGCCTAGCAATCAGCCCCAGCATTTT. Its protein product is CASSLGQPSNQPQHF.

The chain joins TRBV18 to TRBJ1-4; 7 positions agree with TRBD1. Germline lookup yields CDR1 KGHSH and CDR2 LQKENI. The ends lost 6 bases at V and 8 bases at J; junction bases unmatched: 6. The CDR3 runs to 13 residues. This CDR3 is CASSPGTEEKLFF. CDR3 coding DNA: TGTGCCAGCTCTCCCGGGACAGAAGAAAAACTGTTTTTT.

V gene TRBV3-1 (or the pseudogene TRBV3-2) combines with J gene TRBJ2-7; no clear D gene. This CDR3 region has 16 residues. Germline CDR1 LGHDT, CDR2 YNNKEL (reference sequence). V was shortened by 1 base and J by 0 bases, with 13 bases between the two germline ends. The CDR3 DNA follows: TGTGCCAGCAGCCAAGCCCCTCTCCTCAGCTCCTACGAGCAGTACTTC. Its translation: CASSQAPLLSSYEQYF.